This T cell receptor (beta chain) derives from a study of shared clonotypes between healthy human individuals. Measured with immunoSEQ multiplex PCR; TCRdb has only the in-frame clones, and not every one. The sample gives 2 million to 2.5 million clones, roughly 90% of which show up once; around 0.4% is in the top ten. The CDR3 runs 12 residues. Germline V gives CDR1 SGHTA, CDR2 FQGTGA. The V end was cut by 1 base, the J end by 6 bases, with 5 bases between. Specimen: naive CD4+ T cells from PBMCs. The sample's subset: CD45RA+ positively selected. The clonotype comes from a man between 18 and 35 years old in good health. Some clones in this sample may be carry-over from other donors' samples. The gene calls are TRBV7-3 and TRBJ2-3; D is unresolved. The CDR3 nucleotides read TGTGCCAGCAGCTTAATGGGGGATACGCAGTATTTT. The encoded protein is CASSLMGDTQYF. Combining the CDR3 with reference TRBV7-3 and TRBJ2-3 gives the whole variable domain GAGVSQTPSNKVTEKGKYVELRCDPISGHTALYWYRQSLGQGPEFLIYFQGTGAADDSGLPNDRFFAVRPEGSVSTLKIQRTERGDSAVYLCASSLMGDTQYFGPGTRLTVL.